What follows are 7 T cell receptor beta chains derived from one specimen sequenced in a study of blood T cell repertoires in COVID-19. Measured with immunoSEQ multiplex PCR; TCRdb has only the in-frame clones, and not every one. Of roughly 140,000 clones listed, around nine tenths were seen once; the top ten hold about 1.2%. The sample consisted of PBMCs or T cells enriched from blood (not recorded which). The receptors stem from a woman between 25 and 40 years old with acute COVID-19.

As DNA, the CDR3 is TGCAGCGTGGCCCCAGGGTTCACCGGGGAGCTGTTTTTT. Encoded protein: CSVAPGFTGELFF. This sequence joins TRBV29-1 and TRBJ2-2; D possibly corresponds to TRBD1 (5 bases). Trimming shortened V by 6 bases and J by 4 bases, and 12 bases separated the two germline ends. Germline values: CDR1 SQVTM, CDR2 ANQGSEA. The length of the CDR3 is 13 residues.

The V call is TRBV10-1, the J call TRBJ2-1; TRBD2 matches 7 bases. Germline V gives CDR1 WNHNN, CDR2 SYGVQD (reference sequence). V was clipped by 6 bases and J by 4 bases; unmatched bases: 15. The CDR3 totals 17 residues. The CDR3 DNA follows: TGCGCCAGCAGGCCCTCCCTAGCGGAGACCCTTTACAATGAGCAGTTCTTC. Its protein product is CASRPSLAETLYNEQFF.

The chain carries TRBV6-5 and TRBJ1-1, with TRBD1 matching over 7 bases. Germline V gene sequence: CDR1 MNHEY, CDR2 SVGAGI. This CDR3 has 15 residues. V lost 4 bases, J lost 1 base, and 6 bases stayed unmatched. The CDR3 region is CASSSLGQQNTEAFF. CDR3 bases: TGTGCCAGCAGTTCTCTGGGACAGCAGAACACTGAAGCTTTCTTT.

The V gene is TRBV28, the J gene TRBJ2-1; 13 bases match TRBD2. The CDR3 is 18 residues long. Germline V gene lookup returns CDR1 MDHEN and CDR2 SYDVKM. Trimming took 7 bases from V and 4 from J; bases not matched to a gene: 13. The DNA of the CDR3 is TGTGCCAGCAACCCCCGCCATGGACTAGCGGGAGAGTACAATGAGCAGTTCTTC. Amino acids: CASNPRHGLAGEYNEQFF.

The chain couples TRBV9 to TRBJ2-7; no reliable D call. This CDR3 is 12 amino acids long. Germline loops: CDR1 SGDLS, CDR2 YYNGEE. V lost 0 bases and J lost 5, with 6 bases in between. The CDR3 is CASSVGEHEQYF. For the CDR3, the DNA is TGTGCCAGCAGCGTAGGCGAGCACGAGCAGTACTTC.

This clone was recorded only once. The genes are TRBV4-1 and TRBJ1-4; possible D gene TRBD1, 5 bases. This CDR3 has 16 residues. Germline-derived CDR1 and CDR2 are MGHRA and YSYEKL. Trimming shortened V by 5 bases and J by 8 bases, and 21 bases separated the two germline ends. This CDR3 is CASSSGTGRAREKLFF. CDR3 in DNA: TGCGCCAGCAGCTCCGGAACGGGCAGGGCAAGAGAAAAACTGTTTTTT.

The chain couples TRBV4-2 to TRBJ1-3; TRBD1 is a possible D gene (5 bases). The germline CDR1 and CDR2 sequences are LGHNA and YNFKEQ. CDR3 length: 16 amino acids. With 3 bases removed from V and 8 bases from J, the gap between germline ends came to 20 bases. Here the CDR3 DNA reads TGTGCCAGCAGCCAGGAGATACAGGCTCCCACGGACACCATATATTTT. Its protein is CASSQEIQAPTDTIYF.